This TCR beta chain was sequenced during a study of blood T cell repertoires in COVID-19 (TCRdb year 2020). A note on the overall study: Samples covering the acute and convalescent phases of COVID-19 were provided by collaborators in the United States, Italy and Spain. HLA class I and class II types, where available, came from metadata supplied by the sample provider rather than from assay-based typing. The samples were drawn from the first 160 participants of the ongoing ImmuneRACE study and from 950 to 1,500 subjects provided by 6 global collaborators. Subjects who had been exposed to COVID-19, were actively infected with it, or had recovered from it provided the deeply sampled blood TCRbeta repertoires that made up the dataset. The prospective study material was composed of cDNA or gDNA derived from T cells, B-cell-depleted T cells, or PBMCs. A de-identified subject ID, COVID-19 status, age in years and sex were almost always included in the sample metadata. The repertoires were released in a freely available public database meant as a resource for research on the immune response to SARS-CoV-2. The study at large found these results: How much clinical and demographic metadata was included differed by source and by participant, and the metadata was provided uncurated.

Of note for this clone: Its recognized antigen is unknown. Nothing much larger sits one base from this clone, and base qualities are not available.

The immunoSEQ Assay, a bias-controlled multiplex PCR, was used to amplify TCRbeta CDR3 regions from genomic DNA. Under the source paper's analysis protocol: Nucleated cell counts per sample were estimated from amplification of reference gene primers within the assay. Sequence reads were collapsed and filtered to measure the absolute abundance of every unique TCRbeta CDR3 rearrangement. For each sample, productive Simpson clonality was calculated as the square root of Simpson's diversity index over productive rearrangements. Here the immuneACCESS table is served through TCRdb, limited to in-frame sequences with V and J called. Missing clones are a known gap in these copies; in checked studies unresolved V genes cover under half, and the rest lacks a known reason. The DNA gave D and trimming, while V, J and clone size come from that table. This sample holds some 190,000 clones; 76% were observed only once. The ten biggest clones cover 17% of the sample.

According to the germline V gene, CDR1 reads KGHDR and CDR2 reads SFDVKD. Spanning cysteine to phenylalanine, the CDR3 consists of 14 amino acids. The CDR3 DNA has 42 bases and is translated from base 1. V loses 2 bases of germline sequence and J loses 3 bases, and the interval between the two ends is 9 bases. Participants in the prospective study were enrolled through a virtual design, were aged about 18 to 90 years, and lived in fewer than 30 United States geographic areas. To assign participants to cohorts, the prospective study relied on clinical history that participants themselves reported in a screening survey and a study questionnaire. In the prospective study, whole blood, serum and a nasopharyngeal or oropharyngeal swab were collected from each participant by mobile phlebotomists. Additional blood draws and questionnaires over an approximately two-month period could optionally be provided by prospective study participants. Blood samples from the prospective study were shipped frozen or at room temperature prior to DNA extraction.

Sequencing was performed on PBMCs or T cells enriched from blood (not recorded which). The clonotype comes from a woman in her 50s with acute COVID-19. This chain is built from TRBV24-1 and TRBJ1-2, with an unclear D gene assignment. CDR3 protein: CATSDSRRDYGYTF. In nucleotide form, the sequence is TGTGCCACCAGTGATTCGAGGAGGGACTATGGCTACACCTTC.